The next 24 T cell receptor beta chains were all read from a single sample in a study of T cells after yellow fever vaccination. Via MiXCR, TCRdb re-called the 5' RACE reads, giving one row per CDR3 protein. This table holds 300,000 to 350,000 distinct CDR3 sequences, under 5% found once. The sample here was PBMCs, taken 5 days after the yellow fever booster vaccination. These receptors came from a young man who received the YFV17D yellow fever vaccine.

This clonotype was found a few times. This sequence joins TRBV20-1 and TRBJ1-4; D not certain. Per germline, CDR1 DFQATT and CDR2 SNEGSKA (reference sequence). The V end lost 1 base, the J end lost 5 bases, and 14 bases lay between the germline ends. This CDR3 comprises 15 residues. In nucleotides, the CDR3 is TGCAGTGCTAGAGGAGACCCTGGACGGAATGAAAAACTGTTTTTT. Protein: CSARGDPGRNEKLFF.

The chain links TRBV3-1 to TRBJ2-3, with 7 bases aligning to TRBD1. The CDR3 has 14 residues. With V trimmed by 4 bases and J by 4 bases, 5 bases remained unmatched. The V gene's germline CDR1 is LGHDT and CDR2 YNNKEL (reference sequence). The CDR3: CASSLPTGPDTQYF. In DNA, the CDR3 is TGTGCCAGCAGCCTTCCGACAGGGCCAGATACGCAGTATTTT.

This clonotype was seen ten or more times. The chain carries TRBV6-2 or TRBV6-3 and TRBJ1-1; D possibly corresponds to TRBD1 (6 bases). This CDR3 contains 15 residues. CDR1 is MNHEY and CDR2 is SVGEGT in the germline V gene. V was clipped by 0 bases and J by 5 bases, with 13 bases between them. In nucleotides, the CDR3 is TGTGCCAGCAGTTACTCGAGACCGGGGGCGACTGAAGCTTTCTTT. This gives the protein CASSYSRPGATEAFF.

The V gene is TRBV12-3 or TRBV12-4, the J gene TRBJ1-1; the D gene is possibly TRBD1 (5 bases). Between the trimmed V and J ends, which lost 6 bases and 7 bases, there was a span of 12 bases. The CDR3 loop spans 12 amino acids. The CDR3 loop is CASRHWGGEAFF. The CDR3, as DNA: TGTGCCAGCAGACACTGGGGGGGTGAAGCTTTCTTT.

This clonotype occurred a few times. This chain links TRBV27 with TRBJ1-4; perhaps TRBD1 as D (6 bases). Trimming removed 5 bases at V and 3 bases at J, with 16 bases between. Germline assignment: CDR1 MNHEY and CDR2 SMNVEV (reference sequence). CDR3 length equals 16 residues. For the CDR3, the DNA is TGTGCCAGCAGTCCATACAGGGAAGTGGCTAATGAAAAACTGTTTTTT. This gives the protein CASSPYREVANEKLFF.

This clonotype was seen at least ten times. The DNA of the CDR3 is TGTGCCAGCCGTACCGGGACAGGGACCTACGAGCAGTACTTC. Translating gives CASRTGTGTYEQYF. The genes are TRBV6-2 or TRBV6-3 and TRBJ2-7; TRBD1 agrees at 9 bases. CDR1 and CDR2 (germline): MNHEY, SVGEGT. CDR3 length equals 14 residues. Trimming took 8 bases from V and 2 from J; bases not matched to a gene: 7.

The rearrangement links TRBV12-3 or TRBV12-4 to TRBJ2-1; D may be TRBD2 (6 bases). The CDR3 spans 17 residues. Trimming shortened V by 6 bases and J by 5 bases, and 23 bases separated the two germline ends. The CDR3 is CASRATSIMTRHNEQFF. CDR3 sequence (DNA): TGTGCCAGCAGGGCGACTTCCATTATGACTAGGCACAATGAGCAGTTCTTC.

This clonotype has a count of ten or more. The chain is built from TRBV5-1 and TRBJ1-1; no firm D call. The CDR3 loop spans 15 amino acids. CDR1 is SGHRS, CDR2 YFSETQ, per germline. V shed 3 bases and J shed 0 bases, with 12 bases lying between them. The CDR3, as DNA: TGCGCCAGCAGCTCCATAGGTGGGGTGAACACTGAAGCTTTCTTT. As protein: CASSSIGGVNTEAFF.

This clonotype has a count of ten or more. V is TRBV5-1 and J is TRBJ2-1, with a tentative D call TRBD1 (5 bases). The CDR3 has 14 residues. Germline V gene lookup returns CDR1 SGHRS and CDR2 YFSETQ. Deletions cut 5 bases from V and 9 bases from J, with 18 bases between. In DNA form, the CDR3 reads TGCGCCAGCAGGTCAGGGCAGAACCCGAGTGAGCAGTTCTTC. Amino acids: CASRSGQNPSEQFF.

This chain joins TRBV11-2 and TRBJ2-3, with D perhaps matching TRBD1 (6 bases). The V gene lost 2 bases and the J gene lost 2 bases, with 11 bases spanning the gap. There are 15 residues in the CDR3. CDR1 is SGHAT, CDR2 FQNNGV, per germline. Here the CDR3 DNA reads TGTGCCAGCAGCTTAAGGGGGACCGACACAGATACGCAGTATTTT. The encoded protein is CASSLRGTDTDTQYF.

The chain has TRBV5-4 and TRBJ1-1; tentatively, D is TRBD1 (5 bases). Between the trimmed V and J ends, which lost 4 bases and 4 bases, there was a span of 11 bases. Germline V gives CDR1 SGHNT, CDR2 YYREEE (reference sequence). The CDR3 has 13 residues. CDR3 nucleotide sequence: TGTGCCAGCAGCCGCTCGGGGGTCACTGAAGCTTTCTTT. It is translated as CASSRSGVTEAFF.

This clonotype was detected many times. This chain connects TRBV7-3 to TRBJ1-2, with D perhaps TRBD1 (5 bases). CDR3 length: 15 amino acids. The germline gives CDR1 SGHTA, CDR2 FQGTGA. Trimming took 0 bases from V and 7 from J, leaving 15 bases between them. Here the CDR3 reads CASSLTGKGQGGYTF. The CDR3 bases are TGTGCCAGCAGCTTAACGGGAAAAGGACAAGGTGGCTACACCTTC. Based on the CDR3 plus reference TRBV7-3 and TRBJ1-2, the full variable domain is GAGVSQTPSNKVTEKGKYVELRCDPISGHTALYWYRQSLGQGPEFLIYFQGTGAADDSGLPNDRFFAVRPEGSVSTLKIQRTERGDSAVYLCASSLTGKGQGGYTFGSGTRLTVV.

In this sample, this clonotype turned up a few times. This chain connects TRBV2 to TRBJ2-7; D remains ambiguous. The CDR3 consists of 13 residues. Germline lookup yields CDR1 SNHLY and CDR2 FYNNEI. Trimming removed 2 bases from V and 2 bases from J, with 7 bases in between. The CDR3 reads CASSETPTYEQYV. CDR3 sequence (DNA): TGTGCCAGCAGTGAAACACCAACCTACGAGCAGTACGTC.

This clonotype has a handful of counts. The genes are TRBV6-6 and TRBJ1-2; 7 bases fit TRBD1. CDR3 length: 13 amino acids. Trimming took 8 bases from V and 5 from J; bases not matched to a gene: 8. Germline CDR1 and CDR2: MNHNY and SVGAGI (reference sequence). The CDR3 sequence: CASRDREGYGYTF. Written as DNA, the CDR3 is TGTGCCAGCCGCGACAGGGAAGGGTATGGCTACACCTTC.

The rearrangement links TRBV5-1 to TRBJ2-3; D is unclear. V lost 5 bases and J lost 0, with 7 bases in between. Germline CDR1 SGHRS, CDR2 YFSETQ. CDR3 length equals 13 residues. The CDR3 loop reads CASRQDSTDTQYF. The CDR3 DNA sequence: TGCGCCAGCAGGCAGGACAGCACAGATACGCAGTATTTT.

Here the CDR3 reads CASSQGSGSGTGELFF. CDR3 DNA: TGCGCCAGCAGCCAAGGATCAGGGAGCGGCACCGGGGAGCTGTTTTTT. The chain has TRBV4-1 and TRBJ2-2; D is possibly TRBD1 or TRBD2 (5 bases each). The CDR3 length is 16 residues. The germline V gene has CDR1 MGHRA and CDR2 YSYEKL. V lost 1 base and J 4 bases, leaving 13 bases between the germline ends.

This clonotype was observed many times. The CDR3 region has the DNA TGCAGTGCGATAGACAGGGGCTTCTACGAGCAGTACTTC. It encodes CSAIDRGFYEQYF. The rearrangement links TRBV20-1 to TRBJ2-7, with 8 bases lining up with TRBD1. V was clipped by 6 bases and J by 3 bases; unmatched bases: 7. The CDR3 contains 13 residues. Germline assignment: CDR1 DFQATT and CDR2 SNEGSKA (reference sequence).

The CDR3 coding sequence is TGTGCCAGCGCTCTACAGCAGGGGGTTTCCCATGGCTACACCTTC. Encoded protein: CASALQQGVSHGYTF. V gene TRBV28 combines with J gene TRBJ1-2; 7 bases match TRBD1. V shed 8 bases and J 6 bases; nucleotides not matched to a gene: 15. This CDR3 has 15 residues. Germline assignment: CDR1 MDHEN and CDR2 SYDVKM.

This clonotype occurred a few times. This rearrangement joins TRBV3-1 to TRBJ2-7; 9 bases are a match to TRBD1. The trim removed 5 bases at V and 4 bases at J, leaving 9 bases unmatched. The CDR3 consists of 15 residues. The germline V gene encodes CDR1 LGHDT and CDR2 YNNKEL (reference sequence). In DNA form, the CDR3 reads TGTGCCAGCAGCTCTGAGGCGGGACAGGGATACGAGCAGTACTTC. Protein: CASSSEAGQGYEQYF.

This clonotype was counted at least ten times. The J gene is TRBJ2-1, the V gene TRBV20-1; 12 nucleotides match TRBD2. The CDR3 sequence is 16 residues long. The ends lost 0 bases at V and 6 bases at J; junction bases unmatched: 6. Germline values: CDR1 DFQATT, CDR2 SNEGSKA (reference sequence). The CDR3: CSARDRLAGGTNEQFF. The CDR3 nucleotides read TGCAGTGCTAGAGATCGGCTAGCGGGGGGGACCAATGAGCAGTTCTTC.

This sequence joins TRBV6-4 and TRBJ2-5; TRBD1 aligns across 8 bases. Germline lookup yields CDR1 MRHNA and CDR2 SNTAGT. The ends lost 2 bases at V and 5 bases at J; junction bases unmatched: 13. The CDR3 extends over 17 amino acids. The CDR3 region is CASSDRRGNRGTETQYF. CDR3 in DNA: TGTGCCAGCAGTGACCGACGCGGGAACAGGGGGACGGAGACCCAGTACTTC.

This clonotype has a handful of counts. The CDR3 nucleotides are TGTGCCAGCACCCCGACTAGCGGGGGATCGTATTTGAGAAACATTCAGTACTTC. Translating gives CASTPTSGGSYLRNIQYF. This chain uses TRBV6-2 or TRBV6-3 with TRBJ2-4; the match to TRBD2 covers 12 bases. CDR3 length: 18 residues. Germline trimming cut 7 bases from V and 6 bases from J; bases unmatched to any gene: 16. CDR1 and CDR2 from the germline V gene are MNHEY and SVGEGT.

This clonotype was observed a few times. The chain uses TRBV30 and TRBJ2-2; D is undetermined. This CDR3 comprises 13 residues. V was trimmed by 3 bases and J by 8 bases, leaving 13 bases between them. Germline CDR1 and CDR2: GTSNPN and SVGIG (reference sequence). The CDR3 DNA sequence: TGTGCCTGGAGCAGCTGGGCGAAGGGGGAGCTGTTTTTT. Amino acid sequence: CAWSSWAKGELFF.

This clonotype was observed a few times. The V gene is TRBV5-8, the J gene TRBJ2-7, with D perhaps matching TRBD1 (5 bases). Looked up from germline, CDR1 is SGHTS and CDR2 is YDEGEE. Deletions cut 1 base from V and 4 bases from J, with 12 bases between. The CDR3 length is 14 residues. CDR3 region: CASSLFWGPYEQYF. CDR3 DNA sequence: TGTGCCAGCAGCTTGTTCTGGGGCCCGTACGAGCAGTACTTC.